This T cell receptor (beta chain) emerged from a study of T cells in Graves' hyperthyroidism and ophthalmopathy. General study results and limits: Blood also carried most thyroid clonotypes expanded above 0.001.

Amplification of TCR beta CDR3 regions used RNA as the template. RT-PCR in the first round (using the HTBI primer set) targeted the TCR CDR3. TCRdb recomputed calls from the multiplex PCR reads with MiXCR, one row per CDR3 protein. The sample records about 200,000 distinct CDR3 sequences, 15% to 20% being singletons. In this sample, this clonotype turned up a few times. What it binds is unknown. It was considered stable Graves' hyperthyroidism when ophthalmopathy did not progress within 18 months. Clinical symptoms, serum thyroxine and TRAb, thyroid ultrasound and orbital computed tomography together formed the diagnostic basis. Source material for PBMCs was around 10 ml fresh peripheral blood. The CDR3 length is 14 residues. Germline V lookup: CDR1 MDHEN, CDR2 SYDVKM. V shed 10 bases and J shed 1 base, with 14 bases lying between them.

The chain employs TRBV28 and TRBJ2-1, with D perhaps being TRBD1 or TRBD2 (6 bases each). The sample was blood. The receptor comes from a middle-aged man with Graves' hyperthyroidism. The CDR3 coding sequence is TGTGCCACCATACAGGGAGGATCCTACAATGAGCAGTTCTTC. It specifies CATIQGGSYNEQFF.